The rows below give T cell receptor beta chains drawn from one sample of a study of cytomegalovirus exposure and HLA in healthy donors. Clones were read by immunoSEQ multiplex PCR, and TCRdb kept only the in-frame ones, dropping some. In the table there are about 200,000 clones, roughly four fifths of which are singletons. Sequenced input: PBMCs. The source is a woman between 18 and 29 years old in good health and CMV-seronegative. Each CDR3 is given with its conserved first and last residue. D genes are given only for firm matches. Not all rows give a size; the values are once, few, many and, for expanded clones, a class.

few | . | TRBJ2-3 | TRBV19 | CASSRGLADTQYF | TGTGCCAGTAGTCGAGGCTTGGCAGATACGCAGTATTTT
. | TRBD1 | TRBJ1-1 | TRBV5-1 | CASSITPGQANTEAFF | TGCGCCAGCAGCATCACCCCGGGACAGGCAAACACTGAAGCTTTCTTT
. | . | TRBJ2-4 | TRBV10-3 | CAISEEENIQYF | TGTGCCATCAGTGAAGAGGAAAACATTCAGTACTTC
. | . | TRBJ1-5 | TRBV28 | CASSFRGSNQPQHF | TGTGCCAGCAGTTTCCGGGGGTCAAATCAGCCCCAGCATTTT
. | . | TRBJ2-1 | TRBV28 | CASSHGGGSHNEQFF | TGTGCCAGCAGTCATGGGGGAGGTTCGCACAATGAGCAGTTCTTC
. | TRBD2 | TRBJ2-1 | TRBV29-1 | CSVVGASGSYYNEQFF | TGCAGCGTTGTAGGGGCTAGCGGGAGTTATTACAATGAGCAGTTCTTC
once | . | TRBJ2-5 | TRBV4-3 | CASSFGTGAETQYF | TGCGCCAGCTCCTTTGGGACGGGAGCAGAGACCCAGTACTTC
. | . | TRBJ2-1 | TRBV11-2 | CASRYAGDNEQFF | TGTGCCAGCAGATACGCCGGGGACAATGAGCAGTTCTTC
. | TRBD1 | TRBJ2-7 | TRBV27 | CASGGQGGYEQYF | TGTGCCAGCGGGGGACAGGGGGGTTACGAGCAGTACTTC
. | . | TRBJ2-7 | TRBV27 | CASATGVEQYF | TGTGCCAGCGCCACCGGGGTCGAGCAGTACTTC
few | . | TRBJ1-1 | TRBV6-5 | CASSPGQWNTEAFF | TGTGCCAGCAGCCCCGGACAGTGGAACACTGAAGCTTTCTTT
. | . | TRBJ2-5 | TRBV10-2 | CASSESTPRTQYF | TGCGCCAGCAGTGAGTCAACCCCTAGGACCCAGTACTTC
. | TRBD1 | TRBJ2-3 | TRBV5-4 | CASIAGTGNSDTQYF | TGTGCCAGCATCGCCGGGACAGGGAATTCAGATACGCAGTATTTT
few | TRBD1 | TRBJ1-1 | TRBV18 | CASSRTGNTEAFF | TGTGCCAGCTCACGGACAGGGAACACTGAAGCTTTCTTT
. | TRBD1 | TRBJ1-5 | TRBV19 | CASSIGDRENQPQHF | TGTGCCAGTAGTATAGGTGACAGGGAGAATCAGCCCCAGCATTTT
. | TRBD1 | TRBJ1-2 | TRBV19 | CASSNNRGPLNYGYTF | TGTGCCAGTAGTAATAACAGGGGTCCGCTTAACTATGGCTACACCTTC
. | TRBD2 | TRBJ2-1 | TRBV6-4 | CASNPLSSLAGLAARNEQFF | TGTGCCAGCAATCCCCTCTCATCACTAGCGGGGCTGGCTGCGCGCAATGAGCAGTTCTTC
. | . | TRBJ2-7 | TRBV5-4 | CASSPGGAYEQYF | TGTGCCAGCAGCCCGGGCGGGGCCTACGAGCAGTACTTC
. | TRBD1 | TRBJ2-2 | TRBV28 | CASSPRTGDTGELFF | TGTGCCAGCAGTCCTAGGACAGGGGACACCGGGGAGCTGTTTTTT
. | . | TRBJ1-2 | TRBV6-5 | CASSQESGDGYTF | TGTGCCAGCAGCCAAGAATCAGGGGATGGCTACACCTTC
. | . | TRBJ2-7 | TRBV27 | CASRLLAASTHEQYF | TGTGCCAGCAGGCTACTAGCAGCGTCTACCCACGAGCAGTACTTC
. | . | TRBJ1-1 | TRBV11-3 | CASSPRDTFEAFF | TGTGCCAGCAGCCCCCGGGACACCTTTGAAGCTTTCTTT
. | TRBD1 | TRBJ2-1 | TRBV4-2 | CASSHGTGVYNEQFF | TGTGCCAGCAGCCATGGAACAGGGGTTTACAATGAGCAGTTCTTC
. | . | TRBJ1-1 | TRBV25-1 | CASSENSARKAFF | TGTGCCAGCAGTGAAAATTCAGCCAGGAAAGCTTTCTTT
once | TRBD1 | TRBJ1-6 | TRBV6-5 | CASSVGGENSPLHF | TGTGCCAGCAGTGTAGGGGGCGAAAATTCACCCCTCCACTTT
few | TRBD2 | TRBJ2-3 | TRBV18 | CASSRTSGPLGDTQYF | TGTGCCAGCTCACGAACTAGCGGGCCCCTGGGCGATACGCAGTATTTT
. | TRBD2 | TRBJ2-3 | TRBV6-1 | CASSVLPRLAGVREDTQYF | TGTGCCAGCAGTGTTCTCCCGCGACTAGCGGGAGTAAGGGAAGATACGCAGTATTTT
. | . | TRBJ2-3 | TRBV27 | CASSLGDSKRDTQYF | TGTGCCAGCAGTTTGGGGGACTCGAAAAGAGATACGCAGTATTTT
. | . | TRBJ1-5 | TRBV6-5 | CASNLGGGSDQPQHF | TGTGCCAGCAACCTTGGCGGAGGATCAGATCAGCCCCAGCATTTT